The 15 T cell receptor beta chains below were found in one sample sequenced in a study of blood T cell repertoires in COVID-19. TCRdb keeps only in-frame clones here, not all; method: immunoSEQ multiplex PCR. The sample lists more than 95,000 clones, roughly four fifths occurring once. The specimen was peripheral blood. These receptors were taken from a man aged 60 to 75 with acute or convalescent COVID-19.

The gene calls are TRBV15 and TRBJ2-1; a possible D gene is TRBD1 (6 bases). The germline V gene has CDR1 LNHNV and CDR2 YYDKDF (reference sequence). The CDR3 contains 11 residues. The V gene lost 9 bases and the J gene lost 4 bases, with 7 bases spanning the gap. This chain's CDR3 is CATQGYNEQFF. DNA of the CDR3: TGTGCCACTCAGGGGTACAATGAGCAGTTCTTC.

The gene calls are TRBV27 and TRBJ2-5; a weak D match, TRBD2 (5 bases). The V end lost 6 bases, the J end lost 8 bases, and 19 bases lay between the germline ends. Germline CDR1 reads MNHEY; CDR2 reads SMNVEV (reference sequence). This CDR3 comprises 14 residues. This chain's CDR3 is CASSPGVTGITQYF. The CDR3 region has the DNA TGTGCCAGCAGCCCTGGTGTTACCGGGATCACCCAGTACTTC.

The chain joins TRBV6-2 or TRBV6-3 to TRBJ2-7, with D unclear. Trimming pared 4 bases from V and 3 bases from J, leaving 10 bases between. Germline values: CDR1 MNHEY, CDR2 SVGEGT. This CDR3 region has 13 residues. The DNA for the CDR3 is TGTGCCAGCAGTTCAACTTCGAACTACGAGCAGTACTTC. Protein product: CASSSTSNYEQYF.

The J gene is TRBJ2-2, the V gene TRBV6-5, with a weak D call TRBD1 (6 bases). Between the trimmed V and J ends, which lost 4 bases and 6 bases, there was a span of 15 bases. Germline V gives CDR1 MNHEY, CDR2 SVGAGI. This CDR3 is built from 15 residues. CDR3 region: CASSSQGSVAGELFF. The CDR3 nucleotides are TGTGCCAGCAGTTCTCAGGGGTCTGTCGCCGGGGAGCTGTTTTTT.

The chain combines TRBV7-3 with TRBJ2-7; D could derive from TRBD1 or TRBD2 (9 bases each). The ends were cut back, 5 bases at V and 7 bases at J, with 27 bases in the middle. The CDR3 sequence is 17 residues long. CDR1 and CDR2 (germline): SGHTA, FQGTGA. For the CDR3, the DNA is TGTGCCAGCAGCCAAGACACAGGGGGCGGACTAGCGAGTGAGCAGTACTTC. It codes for CASSQDTGGGLASEQYF.

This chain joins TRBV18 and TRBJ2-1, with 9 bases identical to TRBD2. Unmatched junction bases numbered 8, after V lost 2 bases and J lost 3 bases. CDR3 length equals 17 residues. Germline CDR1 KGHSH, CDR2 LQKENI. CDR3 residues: CASSPSASGTNYNEQFF. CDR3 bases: TGTGCCAGCTCACCAAGTGCTAGCGGGACCAACTACAATGAGCAGTTCTTC.

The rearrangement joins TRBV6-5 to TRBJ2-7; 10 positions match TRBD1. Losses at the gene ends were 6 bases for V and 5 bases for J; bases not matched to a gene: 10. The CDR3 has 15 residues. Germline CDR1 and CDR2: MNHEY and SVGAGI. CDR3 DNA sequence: TGTGCCAGCAGACGGACAGGGGGGAGTATCGACGAGCAGTACTTC. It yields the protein CASRRTGGSIDEQYF.

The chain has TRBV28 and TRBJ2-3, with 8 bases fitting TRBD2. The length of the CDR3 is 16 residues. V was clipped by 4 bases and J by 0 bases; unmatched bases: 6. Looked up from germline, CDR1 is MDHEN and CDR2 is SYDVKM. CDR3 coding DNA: TGTGCCAGCAGTTCTGCCGCTAGCGGGAGCACAGATACGCAGTATTTT. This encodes CASSSAASGSTDTQYF.

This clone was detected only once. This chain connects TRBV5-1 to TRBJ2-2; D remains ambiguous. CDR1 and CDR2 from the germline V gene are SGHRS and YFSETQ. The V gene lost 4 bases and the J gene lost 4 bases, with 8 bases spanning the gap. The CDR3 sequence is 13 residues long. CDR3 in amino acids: CASSDSPTGELFF. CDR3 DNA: TGCGCCAGCAGCGATAGCCCCACCGGGGAGCTGTTTTTT.

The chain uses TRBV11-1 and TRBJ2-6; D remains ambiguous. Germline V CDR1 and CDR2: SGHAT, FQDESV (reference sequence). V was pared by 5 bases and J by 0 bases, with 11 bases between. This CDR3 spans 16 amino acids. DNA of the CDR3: TGTGCCAGCAGCCCCCCGCCCAGCTCTGGGGCCAACGTCCTGACTTTC. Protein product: CASSPPPSSGANVLTF.

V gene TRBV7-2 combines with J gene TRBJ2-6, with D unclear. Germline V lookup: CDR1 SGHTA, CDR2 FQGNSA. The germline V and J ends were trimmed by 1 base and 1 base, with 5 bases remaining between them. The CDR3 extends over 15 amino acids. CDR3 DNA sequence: TGTGCCAGCAGCTTAGGTCTTTCTGGGGCCAACGTCCTGACTTTC. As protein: CASSLGLSGANVLTF.

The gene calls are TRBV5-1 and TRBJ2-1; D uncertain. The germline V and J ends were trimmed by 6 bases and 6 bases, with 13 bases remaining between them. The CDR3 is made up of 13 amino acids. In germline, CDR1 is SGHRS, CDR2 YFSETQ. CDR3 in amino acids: CASTQMGSNEQFF. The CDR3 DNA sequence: TGCGCCAGCACCCAGATGGGCTCCAATGAGCAGTTCTTC.

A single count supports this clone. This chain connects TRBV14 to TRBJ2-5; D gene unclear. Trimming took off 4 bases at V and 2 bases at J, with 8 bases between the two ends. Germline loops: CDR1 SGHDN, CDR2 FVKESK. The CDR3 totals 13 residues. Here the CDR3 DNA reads TGTGCCAGCAGCCGCAATCAGCAAGAGACCCAGTACTTC. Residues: CASSRNQQETQYF. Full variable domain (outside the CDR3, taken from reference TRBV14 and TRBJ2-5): EAGVTQFPSHSVIEKGQTVTLRCDPISGHDNLYWYRRVMGKEIKFLLHFVKESKQDESGMPNNRFLAERTGGTYSTLKVQPAELEDSGVYFCASSRNQQETQYFGPGTRLLVL.

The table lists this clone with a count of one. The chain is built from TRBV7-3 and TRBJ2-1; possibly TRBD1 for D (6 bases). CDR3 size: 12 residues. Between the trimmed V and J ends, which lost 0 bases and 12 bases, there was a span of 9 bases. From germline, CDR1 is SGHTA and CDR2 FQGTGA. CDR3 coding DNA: TGTGCCAGCAGCTTAACGGGACAAGCGCAGTTCTTC. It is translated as CASSLTGQAQFF.

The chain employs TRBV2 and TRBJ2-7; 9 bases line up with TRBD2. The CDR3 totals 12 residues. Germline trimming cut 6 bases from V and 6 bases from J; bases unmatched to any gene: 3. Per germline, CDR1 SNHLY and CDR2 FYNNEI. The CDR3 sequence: CASRLAGIEQYF. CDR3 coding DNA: TGTGCCAGCAGGCTAGCGGGAATCGAGCAGTACTTC.